This T cell receptor beta chain derives from a study of blood T cell repertoires in COVID-19. Study in general: From T cells, B-cell-depleted T cells, or PBMCs came the material, which was cDNA or gDNA.

The protocol was immunoSEQ multiplex PCR, while the TCRdb copy is restricted to in-frame clones and leaves out a portion. Of fewer than 50,000 clones in the sample, approximately 85% were seen once. Germline assignment: CDR1 LGHDT and CDR2 YNNKEL (reference sequence). There are 16 residues in the CDR3. With 4 bases removed from V and 4 bases from J, the gap between germline ends came to 17 bases. J is TRBJ2-1 and V is TRBV3-1 (or the pseudogene TRBV3-2); D might be TRBD2 (6 bases). Sequencing was carried out using peripheral blood. This sequence was found in a woman older than 75 with acute or convalescent COVID-19. CDR3 sequence reads: CASSRNLAEIYNEQFF. CDR3 DNA sequence: TGTGCCAGCAGCCGAAACTTAGCGGAAATTTACAATGAGCAGTTCTTC.